This T cell receptor (beta chain) derives from a study of cytomegalovirus exposure and HLA in healthy donors. Background on the study: Early on, a data release was issued that held 65 million to 100 million unique TCRs from HLA-typed donors. Assignment to the Caucasian-associated ancestry cluster applied to around 82% of the approximately 360 genotyped donors.

The PCR was carried out with 60 Vbeta primers and 13 Jbeta primers. Method: immunoSEQ multiplex PCR; TCRdb's copy keeps in-frame clones and lacks some. The top ten hold 5.7% of the sample, which has some 150,000 clones, about four fifths seen once. General study findings and limits: TCR beta chain V- and J-gene trimming was linked, in a later analysis, to a missense variant in DCLRE1C. As a later analysis revealed, most CMV-associated TCR beta chains appeared HLA-restricted.

The sample holds a few counts of this clone. The target antigen is unknown. V was cut by 5 bases and J by 1 base, with 6 bases left in between. CDR1 and CDR2 (germline): MNHNY, SVGAGI (reference sequence). The CDR3 has 12 amino acids. This chain links TRBV6-6 with TRBJ2-7; no reliable D call. The sequenced sample consisted of PBMCs. The receptor comes from a man aged 25-45 years in good health and CMV-seropositive. CDR3 nucleotides: TGTGCCAGCAGTCCTAGTTCCTACGAGCAGTACTTC. Protein product: CASSPSSYEQYF.